These T cell receptor beta chains were read from a single sample in a study of T cells after yellow fever vaccination. MiXCR, applied by TCRdb to the 5' RACE reads, yields one record per CDR3 protein. The sample lists hundreds of thousands of distinct CDR3 sequences, about 6.2% occurring once. This material consisted of PBMCs, taken 5 days after the yellow fever booster vaccination. These receptors all stem from a man aged 25 to 45 who received the YFV17D yellow fever vaccine. Both conserved end residues are part of each CDR3. A D gene is named only where the DNA matches it firmly. Size values are once, few and many counts, or a class for expanded clones, and some rows have none.

CDR3nt	CDR3aa	v_gene	j_gene	d_gene	abundance
TGTGCCAGCAGTTTCATGTTGGGGGGGGCTGTGGTCGATGAGCAGTTCTTC	CASSFMLGGAVVDEQFF	TRBV12-3/TRBV12-4	TRBJ2-1	NA	few
TGCGCCAGCAGCTTGGAAGGGCCTTACGAGCAGTACTTC	CASSLEGPYEQYF	TRBV12-3/TRBV12-4	TRBJ2-7	NA	many
TGTGCCAGCAGTTTATCCAGACTAGCGGGAAATACCGGGGAGCTGTTTTTT	CASSLSRLAGNTGELFF	TRBV27	TRBJ2-2	TRBD2	NA
TGCAGCGTGGGGGGATGGGGGCCCTATGAAAAACTGTTTTTT	CSVGGWGPYEKLFF	TRBV29-1	TRBJ1-4	NA	NA
TGTGCCAGCATTCCAGCAGGAGCAGCCGCCGGTGAGCAGTTCTTC	CASIPAGAAAGEQFF	TRBV4-2	TRBJ2-1	NA	many
TGTGCCAGCAGCCCCAGGCTAGCGGGTGTGGATACGCAGTATTTT	CASSPRLAGVDTQYF	TRBV12-3/TRBV12-4	TRBJ2-3	TRBD2	few
TGTGCCAGCACCCCGGCCGGGTATAGCAATCAGCCCCAGCATTTT	CASTPAGYSNQPQHF	TRBV28	TRBJ1-5	NA	few
TGTGCCAGCAGCCCTGGGACTAGCGGGAACGGGGAGCTGTTTTTT	CASSPGTSGNGELFF	TRBV9	TRBJ2-2	TRBD2	NA
TGTGCCAGCAGTTCGCCTAACACAGATACGCAGTATTTT	CASSSPNTDTQYF	TRBV12-3/TRBV12-4	TRBJ2-3	NA	NA
TGTGCCAGCAGGGGACAGGGACTCTACGAGCAGTACTTC	CASRGQGLYEQYF	TRBV12-3/TRBV12-4	TRBJ2-7	TRBD1	many
TGTGCCAGCAGCACGACAGGGATGAACACTGAAGCTTTCTTT	CASSTTGMNTEAFF	TRBV7-3	TRBJ1-1	TRBD1	few
TGTGCCAGCAGCTTGGAGCCGCCGGGGGACAACGTCCTGACTTTC	CASSLEPPGDNVLTF	TRBV7-2	TRBJ2-6	NA	NA
TGTGCCAGCAGTCGCAGCAGCGGGAGTGGCGGGGAGCTGTTTTTT	CASSRSSGSGGELFF	TRBV6-1	TRBJ2-2	TRBD2	many
TGCGCCAGCAGCTTGGCTAGCGGGAGGACCTACAATGAGCAGTTCTTC	CASSLASGRTYNEQFF	TRBV5-1	TRBJ2-1	TRBD2	many
TGTGCCAGCAGCTTAGGGCTGAGGGCTAGCACAGATACGCAGTATTTT	CASSLGLRASTDTQYF	TRBV7-2	TRBJ2-3	NA	many
TGTGCCAGCAGTAGACTAGAACGAGGGGGCAAAAACATTCAGTACTTC	CASSRLERGGKNIQYF	TRBV27	TRBJ2-4	NA	few
TGTGCCTGGGTTCCCCCCGGGAGAGGGACAGATACGCAGTATTTT	CAWVPPGRGTDTQYF	TRBV30	TRBJ2-3	NA	NA
TGTGCCAGCAGCGTCATCCCCCGCGGGAGGGGTGAGACCCAGTACTTC	CASSVIPRGRGETQYF	TRBV5-4	TRBJ2-5	TRBD2	few
TGTGCCAGCAGCGTAGCGGTGAGCCCGGGACAAGAGACCCAGTACTTC	CASSVAVSPGQETQYF	TRBV9	TRBJ2-5	NA	many
TGCAGTGCTAGAGATAACGGGGGTGGCTACACCTTC	CSARDNGGGYTF	TRBV20-1	TRBJ1-2	NA	NA
TGTGCCAGCAGCCAAGCCCCCAGCGGAGGGCCATATGAGCAGTTCTTC	CASSQAPSGGPYEQFF	TRBV14	TRBJ2-1	NA	many
TGTGCCAGCAGCTTAAAGGCGGCGGGAGGGCCAACGTTAGCTGCCACCGGGGAGCTGTTTTTT	CASSLKAAGGPTLAATGELFF	TRBV7-3	TRBJ2-2	TRBD2	NA